This T cell receptor (beta chain) was captured by sequencing in a study of neurological immune-mediated disorders. Study-wide findings and caveats: There was no clinical or MRI feature that showed an association with the multiple sclerosis repertoire cluster. Falling below healthy controls, multiple sclerosis showed the least TCR clonal expansion, while HTLV-1-associated myelopathy showed the most.

5'RACE employing 10-nucleotide random UMIs yielded the cDNA. TCRdb re-derived calls from the 5' RACE reads in MiXCR, one entry per CDR3 protein. The table lists tens of thousands of distinct CDR3 sequences, roughly 3.5% of them singletons. Unsorted libraries came from 2 million PBMCs stored at -80 °C. At least ten counts were recorded for this clonotype. Its specificity is not known. Specimen: PBMCs. The receptor's source is a woman between 45 and 60 years old with multiple sclerosis.

The CDR3 DNA is TGTGCCAGCAGCACTTGGAAGGGCAATCAGCCCCAGCATTTT. Protein product: CASSTWKGNQPQHF. The chain carries TRBV7-2 and TRBJ1-5; D not resolved. The germline V gene encodes CDR1 SGHTA and CDR2 FQGNSA. With 5 bases removed from V and 2 bases from J, the gap between germline ends came to 10 bases. The CDR3 runs 14 residues.